What follows describes a single T cell receptor beta chain. Its antigen remains unknown. While CD8+ and CD4+ T cells were isolated negatively, TEMRA cells were enriched by FACS. An input of about 0.45 to 1 ug of RNA was subjected to reverse transcription using random hexamers. TCRdb re-called the immunoSEQ multiplex PCR reads with MiXCR, one entry per CDR3 protein. This sample has some 97,000 distinct CDR3 sequences, with about 95% found just once. These data are taken from a study of CD8 T cells in Susac syndrome. Findings of the study overall: Susac syndrome CD8+ repertoires were clonally expanded, most strongly in CD8+ TEMRA cells. The study identified about seventeen and five Susac-specific public clones in total CD8+ and CD8+ TEMRA repertoires.

V was trimmed by 6 bases and J by 0 bases, leaving 3 bases between them. Germline-derived CDR1 and CDR2 are SQVTM and ANQGSEA. The CDR3 runs 11 residues. Sequencing was carried out using CD8+ T cells from PBMCs. V usage is TRBV29-1 and J usage is TRBJ1-3; D is undetermined. The sequence was obtained from a human donor with Susac syndrome. The CDR3 DNA sequence: TGCAGCGTGACCTCTGGAAACACCATATATTTT. It yields the protein CSVTSGNTIYF.